Listed below are T cell receptor beta chains from one sample, sequenced in a study of T cell responses to AZD1222 COVID-19 vaccine. Clones were sequenced by immunoSEQ multiplex PCR, and TCRdb holds only the in-frame ones, with some missing. Of about 70,000 clones in the sample, around 89% are singletons; the top ten hold 4% to 5.5%. The material was peripheral blood, obtained 28 days after the second dose of the MenACWY control vaccine. The receptors come from an adult who received the MenACWY meningococcal vaccine as a control. Each CDR3 is given with its conserved first and last residue. The D gene is left open where the match is weak. The size of a clone is reported for some rows only, either as once, few or many, or as a class for expanded clones.

TRBV2	TRBD1	TRBJ1-5	.	15	TGTGCCAGCAGTGAAGCGAGACAGGGGAATCAGCCCCAGCATTTT	CASSEARQGNQPQHF
TRBV2	.	TRBJ1-2	.	14	TGTGCCAGCAGTGTTTTCCAAGTCAACTATGGCTACACCTTC	CASSVFQVNYGYTF
TRBV30	.	TRBJ2-2	.	13	TGTGCCTGGCAGAAGGGGAACACCGGGGAGCTGTTTTTT	CAWQKGNTGELFF
TRBV18	TRBD2	TRBJ2-7	.	14	TGTGCCAGCTCACCACCCCTAGCGGGAGGGGTCCAGTACTTC	CASSPPLAGGVQYF
TRBV19	TRBD1	TRBJ1-2	.	15	TGTGCCAGTAGTATGGAACGACAGGGGCAAATTGGCTACACCTTC	CASSMERQGQIGYTF
TRBV27	TRBD2	TRBJ2-2	.	16	TGTGCCAGTCGGCCAAGAGCGGGAGGGATCACCGGGGAGCTGTTTTTT	CASRPRAGGITGELFF
TRBV6-5	.	TRBJ1-1	once	14	TGTGCCAGCAGTTACTTCCCCTCGGGGCTTGAAGCTTTCTTT	CASSYFPSGLEAFF
TRBV5-1	.	TRBJ2-3	.	15	TGCGCCAGCAGCTTGAGGGCTTCTAGCACAGATACGCAGTATTTT	CASSLRASSTDTQYF
TRBV10-1	.	TRBJ1-6	.	16	TGCGCCAGCAGTGAATCTAGACAGAGTTCTAATTCACCCCTCCACTTT	CASSESRQSSNSPLHF
TRBV7-8	.	TRBJ1-1	.	14	TGTGCCAGCAGCTTACGGGCGGTGAACACTGAAGCTTTCTTT	CASSLRAVNTEAFF
TRBV28	TRBD1	TRBJ1-2	.	16	TGTGCCAGCAGTTCGACAGGGCGCGGCTTAAATTGGGGCTACACCTTC	CASSSTGRGLNWGYTF
TRBV28	.	TRBJ1-2	.	12	TGTGCCAGCAGTTTATCGGAGTATGGCTACACCTTC	CASSLSEYGYTF
TRBV5-8	.	TRBJ1-5	.	16	TGTGCCAGCAGCCGAGAGCCGGACAGCACCAATCAGCCCCAGCATTTT	CASSREPDSTNQPQHF
TRBV27	.	TRBJ2-7	.	14	TGTGCCAGCAGTTATAGACAGGCTTCAAACGAGCAGTACTTC	CASSYRQASNEQYF
TRBV28	TRBD2	TRBJ2-1	.	15	TGTGCCAGCAGTCGCGGGACTAGCGGGAGGGTTGAGCAGTTCTTC	CASSRGTSGRVEQFF
TRBV5-4	TRBD1	TRBJ1-2	.	14	TGTGCCAGCAGCCGGACAGGGGGGAACTATGGCTACACCTTC	CASSRTGGNYGYTF
TRBV4-1	.	TRBJ1-1	.	16	TGCGCCAGCAGCCATAGTAGGCAGGGGCTGGACACTGAAGCTTTCTTT	CASSHSRQGLDTEAFF
TRBV29-1	TRBD1	TRBJ1-2	.	13	TGCAGCGTCGATACAGGGGGAGAGCGCGGCTACACCTTC	CSVDTGGERGYTF
TRBV5-1	.	TRBJ2-6	.	14	TGCGCCAGCAGCCGGGACCCTGGGGCCAACGTCCTGACTTTC	CASSRDPGANVLTF
TRBV30	TRBD2	TRBJ2-7	.	13	TGTGCCTGGAGACTAGCGGGAGCCTACGAGCAGTACTTC	CAWRLAGAYEQYF
TRBV5-3	.	TRBJ1-4	.	15	TGTGCCAGAAGCTTTCGTAGGCGGATTAATGAAAAACTGTTTTTT	CARSFRRRINEKLFF
TRBV6-2/TRBV6-3	TRBD2	TRBJ2-7	.	18	TGTGCCAGCAGTACTCAGGGCGGGAGGTCCTCAATTCTCCACGAGCAGTACTTC	CASSTQGGRSSILHEQYF
TRBV2	.	TRBJ2-3	.	11	TGTGCCAGCAGTGATCCGGCTACGCAGTATTTT	CASSDPATQYF
TRBV7-3	.	TRBJ2-2	.	15	TGTGCCAGCAGCTCAGGGAGGACCGACACCGGGGAGCTGTTTTTT	CASSSGRTDTGELFF
TRBV7-2	.	TRBJ1-1	.	12	TGTGCCAGCAGCTTAAGTGGGTATTACGCTTTCTTT	CASSLSGYYAFF
TRBV5-1	.	TRBJ1-5	.	14	TGCGCCAGCAGCGTTTTCGGTGGGGATCAGCCCCAGCATTTT	CASSVFGGDQPQHF
TRBV5-4	.	TRBJ1-4	.	15	TGTGCCAGCAGCTTGGAGCTAGCTGAAAATGAAAAACTGTTTTTT	CASSLELAENEKLFF